A selection of T cell receptor beta chains follows, all from one sample in a study of STAT5B mutations in CD4+ large granular lymphocyte leukemia. TCRdb's table, derived via immunoSEQ multiplex PCR, lists solely in-frame clones and lacks some. In the table there are approximately 20,000 clones, about 80% of which are singletons. Sequencing used CD4+ T cells from blood buffy coats. These receptors were obtained from a human donor in good health. The CDR3 runs from the conserved cysteine through the conserved F or W. A D gene is named only where the DNA matches it firmly. Only part of the rows carry a size: once, few, many, or a class if the clone is expanded.

clone_size	v_call	d_call	j_call	cdr3_aa	cdr3_nt
few	TRBV6-5	NA	TRBJ2-1	CASSRLTGNEQFF	TGTGCCAGCAGTCGCTTGACTGGTAATGAGCAGTTCTTC
NA	TRBV5-5	NA	TRBJ2-1	CASSLSLARAPNEQFF	TGTGCCAGCAGCTTGTCGCTAGCGAGGGCACCCAATGAGCAGTTCTTC
NA	TRBV6-5	TRBD1	TRBJ1-2	CASSYSRDRVGYTF	TGTGCCAGCAGTTACAGCCGGGACAGGGTCGGCTACACCTTC
NA	TRBV28	TRBD1	TRBJ2-7	CASSRDRGYEQYF	TGTGCCAGCAGTCGGGACAGGGGTTACGAGCAGTACTTC
once	TRBV6-6	TRBD1	TRBJ1-4	CASSRDSRSTNEKLFF	TGTGCCAGCAGCCGGGACAGCCGATCAACTAATGAAAAACTGTTTTTT
NA	TRBV27	TRBD2	TRBJ2-3	CASSWGGVTDTQYF	TGTGCCAGCAGTTGGGGGGGAGTCACAGATACGCAGTATTTT
NA	TRBV29-1	TRBD1	TRBJ2-2	CSVATGSAPGTGELFF	TGCAGCGTCGCGACAGGGTCCGCCCCGGGCACCGGGGAGCTGTTTTTT
NA	TRBV29-1	NA	TRBJ2-1	CSVEDLSYNEQFF	TGCAGCGTTGAGGACCTATCCTACAATGAGCAGTTCTTC
NA	TRBV5-1	TRBD1	TRBJ2-7	CASSHQGASYEQYF	TGCGCCAGCAGCCACCAGGGGGCGTCCTACGAGCAGTACTTC
NA	TRBV28	NA	TRBJ2-5	CASSSRGGLQETQYF	TGTGCCAGCAGTTCCAGGGGGGGGTTACAAGAGACCCAGTACTTC
once	TRBV7-9	NA	TRBJ2-7	CASSRERGEQYF	TGTGCCAGCAGTCGGGAGAGGGGAGAGCAGTACTTC
NA	TRBV11-2	NA	TRBJ2-1	CASSLQVLSSYNEQFF	TGTGCCAGCAGCTTACAGGTCTTAAGCTCCTACAATGAGCAGTTCTTC
NA	TRBV7-2	TRBD1	TRBJ2-7	CASSSKSGTGGYEQYF	TGTGCCAGCAGCTCAAAATCCGGGACAGGTGGCTACGAGCAGTACTTC
NA	TRBV5-1	TRBD1	TRBJ2-7	CASSLATGEPYEQYF	TGCGCCAGCAGCTTGGCGACAGGGGAGCCCTACGAGCAGTACTTC
NA	TRBV7-2	TRBD2	TRBJ2-3	CASSLVQASGRGDTQYF	TGTGCCAGCAGCTTAGTGCAGGCTAGCGGGAGAGGAGATACGCAGTATTTT
NA	TRBV5-1	NA	TRBJ1-6	CASSLGAGAKYSPLHF	TGCGCCAGCAGCTTGGGAGCGGGGGCTAAGTATTCACCCCTCCACTTT
NA	TRBV27	TRBD1	TRBJ1-5	CASRHLTGGEAGNQPQHF	TGTGCCAGCAGACACCTGACAGGGGGAGAAGCCGGCAATCAGCCCCAGCATTTT
NA	TRBV18	TRBD2	TRBJ2-3	CASSQREDTQYF	TGTGCCAGCTCACAGCGGGAGGATACGCAGTATTTT
NA	TRBV7-3	TRBD2	TRBJ2-3	CASSSSGGVTDTQYF	TGTGCCAGCAGCTCTAGCGGGGGGGTCACAGATACGCAGTATTTT
NA	TRBV5-6	NA	TRBJ1-6	CASSAGRRNSPLHF	TGTGCCAGCAGCGCCGGGCGGAGGAATTCACCCCTCCACTTT
NA	TRBV6-5	NA	TRBJ2-1	CASSYSTSMFEQFF	TGTGCCAGCAGTTACTCGACTAGTATGTTTGAGCAGTTCTTC
NA	TRBV4-1	NA	TRBJ2-1	CASSPSSYNEQFF	TGCGCCAGCAGCCCGAGCTCCTACAATGAGCAGTTCTTC
NA	TRBV7-3	NA	TRBJ1-1	CASSFGGPTEAFF	TGTGCCAGCAGCTTCGGGGGCCCCACTGAAGCTTTCTTT
NA	TRBV11-2	TRBD1	TRBJ2-5	CASSTIPRTGRETQYF	TGTGCCAGCAGCACCATCCCCCGGACAGGTCGAGAGACCCAGTACTTC
NA	TRBV27	TRBD1	TRBJ2-4	CASSPEVPGQVWWGNIQYF	TGTGCCAGCAGCCCAGAGGTCCCGGGACAGGTTTGGTGGGGAAACATTCAGTACTTC
NA	TRBV6-5	TRBD1	TRBJ1-5	CASRQTGKNQPQHF	TGTGCCAGCAGGCAGACAGGGAAAAATCAGCCCCAGCATTTT
NA	TRBV5-5	NA	TRBJ2-3	CASSLQGDTQYF	TGTGCCAGCAGCTTGCAGGGAGATACGCAGTATTTT
NA	TRBV6-5	TRBD1	TRBJ2-1	CASSSGQGERFF	TGTGCCAGCAGCTCGGGACAGGGGGAACGGTTCTTC
NA	TRBV7-2	NA	TRBJ2-2	CASSNTGELFF	TGTGCCAGCAGCAACACCGGGGAGCTGTTTTTT
NA	TRBV7-8	NA	TRBJ1-3	CASSLGGGASDSGNTIYF	TGTGCCAGCAGCTTAGGAGGGGGGGCTTCCGACTCTGGAAACACCATATATTTT
NA	TRBV11-2	NA	TRBJ2-3	CASSLSVTDTQYF	TGTGCCAGCAGCTTAAGCGTAACAGATACGCAGTATTTT
NA	TRBV7-8	TRBD2	TRBJ2-1	CASSPAGRAENEQFF	TGTGCCAGCAGCCCCGCCGGGAGGGCCGAAAATGAGCAGTTCTTC
NA	TRBV5-6	NA	TRBJ1-1	CASRAGHRNTEAFF	TGTGCCAGCAGAGCGGGACACAGGAACACTGAAGCTTTCTTT
NA	TRBV7-2	NA	TRBJ2-2	CASSFVPGPGELFF	TGTGCCAGCAGCTTCGTTCCGGGCCCCGGGGAGCTGTTTTTT
medium-sized	TRBV5-1	TRBD2	TRBJ2-5	CASSLSIAGVYETQYF	TGCGCCAGCAGCTTGTCCATAGCGGGAGTTTATGAGACCCAGTACTTC
NA	TRBV7-9	TRBD2	TRBJ2-5	CASSPRLAANSQETQYF	TGTGCCAGCAGCCCCAGACTAGCGGCGAACTCCCAAGAGACCCAGTACTTC
NA	TRBV18	NA	TRBJ1-1	CASSQTRQLSNTEAFF	TGTGCCAGCTCACAAACCCGACAGCTTAGTAACACTGAAGCTTTCTTT
NA	TRBV5-4	NA	TRBJ1-2	CASSLAGSNGYTF	TGTGCCAGCAGCTTGGCAGGGAGTAATGGCTACACCTTC
NA	TRBV18	NA	TRBJ1-6	CASSQDMTDNSPLHF	TGTGCCAGCTCACAGGACATGACCGATAATTCACCCCTCCACTTT
NA	TRBV4-3	TRBD2	TRBJ2-2	CASSPRGLAGGYTGELFF	TGCGCCAGCAGCCCACGGGGACTAGCGGGGGGGTACACCGGGGAGCTGTTTTTT
NA	TRBV28	NA	TRBJ1-5	CASSLQSVNQPQHF	TGTGCCAGCAGTTTACAGTCCGTAAATCAGCCCCAGCATTTT
NA	TRBV19	NA	TRBJ2-7	CASSIQAQTGSSYEQYF	TGTGCCAGTAGTATACAAGCTCAAACCGGGAGCTCCTACGAGCAGTACTTC
NA	TRBV10-1	TRBD1	TRBJ2-1	CASSESIGTGFNEQFF	TGCGCCAGCAGTGAGTCGATAGGGACAGGGTTCAATGAGCAGTTCTTC
once	TRBV4-1	TRBD2	TRBJ2-3	CASSPLAGQVTDTQYF	TGCGCCAGCAGCCCTCTAGCGGGCCAAGTCACAGATACGCAGTATTTT
NA	TRBV7-9	TRBD1	TRBJ1-2	CASSLGQGAQGYTF	TGTGCCAGCAGCTTAGGACAGGGGGCACAGGGCTACACCTTC
NA	TRBV2	NA	TRBJ1-3	CASSDPGTGNTIYF	TGTGCCAGCAGTGACCCAGGGACTGGAAACACCATATATTTT
NA	TRBV7-6	NA	TRBJ1-6	CASSLAFDLPLHF	TGTGCCAGCAGCTTAGCGTTTGACCTCCCCCTCCACTTT
NA	TRBV7-2	NA	TRBJ1-2	CASSLLGHNYGYTF	TGTGCCAGCAGCTTATTGGGGCATAACTATGGCTACACCTTC
NA	TRBV5-1	TRBD1	TRBJ2-7	CASSLRGQGVYEQYF	TGCGCCAGCAGCTTACGAGGACAGGGGGTGTACGAGCAGTACTTC
NA	TRBV28	NA	TRBJ2-7	CASSLGTAYEQYF	TGTGCCAGCAGTTTAGGAACAGCCTACGAGCAGTACTTC
NA	TRBV19	NA	TRBJ1-1	CASSRPRMNTEAFF	TGTGCCAGTAGTCGCCCCCGTATGAACACTGAAGCTTTCTTT
NA	TRBV4-1	TRBD1	TRBJ1-2	CASSQGDRRANYGYTF	TGCGCCAGCAGCCAGGGGGACAGAAGAGCTAACTATGGCTACACCTTC
NA	TRBV28	TRBD1	TRBJ1-1	CASSGTGDNTEAFF	TGTGCCAGCAGTGGGACAGGGGATAACACTGAAGCTTTCTTT
once	TRBV27	TRBD1	TRBJ2-5	CASSGTGLGETQYF	TGTGCCAGCAGTGGGACAGGGTTAGGAGAGACCCAGTACTTC
once	TRBV10-1	TRBD1	TRBJ2-1	CASSELDRDHEQFF	TGCGCCAGCAGTGAGTTAGACAGGGACCATGAGCAGTTCTTC
NA	TRBV18	TRBD1	TRBJ1-1	CASSPNRGTMNTEAFF	TGTGCCAGCTCACCCAACAGGGGCACAATGAACACTGAAGCTTTCTTT
NA	TRBV7-8	TRBD1	TRBJ2-7	CASSLGGQGLYEQYF	TGTGCCAGCAGCTTAGGGGGACAGGGTCTCTACGAGCAGTACTTC
NA	TRBV18	NA	TRBJ2-2	CASSPWQENTGELFF	TGTGCCAGCTCACCATGGCAGGAGAACACCGGGGAGCTGTTTTTT
NA	TRBV7-9	NA	TRBJ1-2	CASSFPQGSSGYTF	TGTGCCAGCAGCTTCCCACAGGGTAGTAGTGGCTACACCTTC
NA	TRBV7-2	TRBD1	TRBJ2-7	CASSPIGRTGVSYEQYF	TGTGCCAGCAGCCCGATAGGGAGGACAGGGGTGTCCTACGAGCAGTACTTC